These 25 T cell receptor beta chains were all obtained from the same sample, sequenced in a study of blood T cell repertoires in COVID-19. TCRdb's copy holds only in-frame clones and misses some; the assay was immunoSEQ multiplex PCR. The sample lists about 270,000 clones, roughly 90% seen once, with 10% to 15% in the top ten. The sample taken for sequencing was peripheral blood. All receptors come from a woman in her twenties or thirties with COVID-19, enrolled during active disease.

V usage is TRBV27 and J usage is TRBJ2-7; weak D call: TRBD2 (5 bases). The germline CDR1 and CDR2 sequences are MNHEY and SMNVEV (reference sequence). The V end lost 2 bases, the J end lost 6 bases, and 8 bases lay between the germline ends. The CDR3 loop spans 12 amino acids. This chain's CDR3 is CASSLSGFEQYF. The CDR3 region has the DNA TGTGCCAGCAGTTTAAGCGGCTTCGAGCAGTACTTC.

The J gene is TRBJ1-1, the V gene TRBV7-9; D may be TRBD1 (5 bases). Trimming pared 1 base from V and 1 base from J, leaving 10 bases between. The CDR3 extends over 15 amino acids. Germline assignment: CDR1 SEHNR and CDR2 FQNEAQ (reference sequence). CDR3 coding DNA: TGTGCCAGCAGCTTAGTCCCGACAGAGAACACTGAAGCTTTCTTT. Its translation: CASSLVPTENTEAFF.

About this clone itself: The same CDR3 is also encoded by other DNA sequences in this sample. This rearrangement joins TRBV19 to TRBJ2-1, with 7 bases matching TRBD2. The trim removed 4 bases at V and 7 bases at J, leaving 1 base unmatched. Germline assignment: CDR1 LNHDA and CDR2 SQIVND (reference sequence). CDR3 length: 12 residues. CDR3: CASSRGGNEQFF. The CDR3 nucleotides read TGTGCCAGTAGTAGGGGAGGGAATGAGCAGTTCTTC.

This clone was seen once. This rearrangement joins TRBV28 to TRBJ1-2; 7 nucleotides line up with TRBD1. V shed 5 bases and J 4 bases; nucleotides not matched to a gene: 1. CDR1 is MDHEN and CDR2 is SYDVKM in the germline V gene. The length of the CDR3 is 12 residues. CDR3 region: CASSNRGYGYTF. CDR3 nucleotides: TGTGCCAGCAGTAACAGGGGCTATGGCTACACCTTC.

The rearrangement uses TRBV19 and TRBJ1-1, with D unclear. Between the trimmed V and J ends, which lost 7 bases and 6 bases, there was a span of 12 bases. The CDR3 extends over 12 amino acids. CDR1 is LNHDA and CDR2 is SQIVND in the germline V gene (reference sequence). In DNA, the CDR3 is TGTGCCAGTATGAGTCGGGTGCCTGAAGCTTTCTTT. It translates to CASMSRVPEAFF.

The rearrangement joins TRBV29-1 to TRBJ2-3; 15 positions match TRBD2. V shed 4 bases and J 15 bases; nucleotides not matched to a gene: 20. The CDR3 contains 17 residues. Germline assignment: CDR1 SQVTM and CDR2 ANQGSEA. The CDR3 loop is CSVAPFLLSGTSGGKYF. CDR3 bases: TGCAGCGTTGCCCCATTTCTCCTTTCCGGGACTAGCGGGGGGAAATATTTT.

A remark on this clone: Other DNA sequences in the sample encode the same CDR3. The rearrangement uses TRBV19 and TRBJ1-1, with 10 bases fitting TRBD1. This CDR3 contains 14 residues. Germline CDR1 LNHDA, CDR2 SQIVND (reference sequence). V trimming: 5 bases; J trimming: 4 bases; junction bases outside the gene matches: 4. CDR3 protein: CASSPWTGGTEAFF. The CDR3 nucleotides are TGTGCCAGTAGTCCCTGGACAGGGGGCACTGAAGCTTTCTTT.

This chain links TRBV21-1 with TRBJ2-3; TRBD1, the table's D call, lacks a check against the DNA. TRBV21-1 represents a pseudogene. The CDR3 is 17 amino acids. The CDR3 loop is CASSKGLGQETQDTQYF. The DNA for the CDR3 is TGTGCCAGCAGCAAAGGTCTTGGACAGGAAACACAGGATACGCAGTATTTT.

This clone was observed a few times. The V and J genes are TRBV21-1 and TRBJ2-7; the table calls TRBD2, which could not be checked here. TRBV21-1 is tagged as a pseudogene. This CDR3 spans 12 amino acids. In DNA form, the CDR3 reads TGTGCCACCGGGGGGAGAAGCGGGACGCAGTACTTC. Amino acids: CATGGRSGTQYF.

This sequence joins TRBV11-3 and TRBJ2-3; 10 bases are a match to TRBD2. J gave up 3 bases and V 5 bases, and 5 bases lay outside the gene matches. Per the germline V gene, CDR1 is SGHNT and CDR2 is YENEEA. The CDR3 loop spans 15 amino acids. The CDR3 protein is CASSPSGGGTDTQYF. As DNA, the CDR3 is TGTGCCAGCAGCCCTAGCGGGGGAGGGACAGATACGCAGTATTTT.

The chain uses TRBV14 and TRBJ1-1; D is unresolved. V was trimmed by 0 bases and J by 0 bases, leaving 2 bases between them. CDR1 and CDR2 (germline): SGHDN, FVKESK. The CDR3 is made up of 13 amino acids. CDR3 amino acids: CASSQDVNTEAFF. The CDR3 DNA reads TGTGCCAGCAGCCAAGACGTGAACACTGAAGCTTTCTTT. Full variable domain (outside the CDR3, taken from reference TRBV14 and TRBJ1-1): EAGVTQFPSHSVIEKGQTVTLRCDPISGHDNLYWYRRVMGKEIKFLLHFVKESKQDESGMPNNRFLAERTGGTYSTLKVQPAELEDSGVYFCASSQDVNTEAFFGQGTRLTVV.

The chain links TRBV2 to TRBJ2-1, with 10 bases aligning to TRBD1. J gave up 8 bases and V 0 bases, and 13 bases lay outside the gene matches. CDR3 length: 18 residues. Germline CDR1 is SNHLY and CDR2 is FYNNEI. The CDR3 loop reads CASSEAGGGDRGIDEQFF. The CDR3 DNA follows: TGTGCCAGCAGTGAAGCGGGGGGCGGGGACAGGGGAATCGATGAGCAGTTCTTC.

The chain joins TRBV11-2 to TRBJ2-2; TRBD1 is a possible D gene (6 bases). The germline CDR1 and CDR2 sequences are SGHAT and FQNNGV. The ends were cut back, 5 bases at V and 6 bases at J, with 19 bases in the middle. CDR3 length equals 16 residues. CDR3: CASSAPGHWLSGELFF. CDR3 DNA: TGTGCCAGCAGCGCGCCGGGACATTGGTTGTCCGGGGAGCTGTTTTTT.

The rearrangement uses TRBV7-9 and TRBJ1-1; D remains ambiguous. Germline V gives CDR1 SEHNR, CDR2 FQNEAQ (reference sequence). V lost 5 bases to trimming and J lost 7 bases, with 14 bases between them. This CDR3 region has 13 residues. CDR3 DNA sequence: TGTGCCAGCAGCGATATTCGGTCGCTTGAAGCTTTCTTT. Translated: CASSDIRSLEAFF.

The chain couples TRBV13 to TRBJ1-1; D unresolved. The CDR3 loop spans 13 amino acids. CDR1 is PRHDT and CDR2 is FYEKMQ in the germline V gene (reference sequence). V was shortened by 0 bases and J by 6 bases, with 8 bases between the two germline ends. CDR3 sequence: CASSLGSAPEAFF. In DNA form, the CDR3 reads TGTGCCAGCAGCTTAGGGAGTGCCCCTGAAGCTTTCTTT.

The chain is built from TRBV11-2 and TRBJ1-4; D gene unclear. Germline V gene sequence: CDR1 SGHAT, CDR2 FQNNGV. Trimming stripped 0 bases from V and 0 bases from J, with 14 bases between. This CDR3 has 18 amino acids. CDR3 loop: CASSLDRVVPATNEKLFF. As DNA, the CDR3 is TGTGCCAGCAGCTTAGATCGGGTGGTACCAGCAACTAATGAAAAACTGTTTTTT.

The V gene is TRBV19, the J gene TRBJ1-1, with 7 bases fitting TRBD1. CDR1 is LNHDA, CDR2 SQIVND, per germline (reference sequence). There are 15 residues in the CDR3. V lost 5 bases, J lost 1 base, and 7 bases stayed unmatched. The CDR3 region is CASSLASGGNTEAFF. In DNA form, the CDR3 reads TGTGCCAGTAGTTTGGCCTCAGGGGGGAACACTGAAGCTTTCTTT. Full variable domain (outside the CDR3, taken from reference TRBV19 and TRBJ1-1): DGGITQSPKYLFRKEGQNVTLSCEQNLNHDAMYWYRQDPGQGLRLIYYSQIVNDFQKGDIAEGYSVSREKKESFPLTVTSAQKNPTAFYLCASSLASGGNTEAFFGQGTRLTVV.

The rearrangement uses TRBV14 and TRBJ2-3, with a possible D match to TRBD2 (6 bases). The CDR3 sequence is 13 residues long. Germline CDR1 reads SGHDN; CDR2 reads FVKESK. Trimming stripped 1 base from V and 7 bases from J, with 9 bases between. CDR3: CASSQVAANTQYF. In DNA, the CDR3 is TGTGCCAGCAGCCAAGTAGCGGCGAATACGCAGTATTTT.

The rearrangement joins TRBV7-2 to TRBJ2-3; no clear D gene. The CDR3 has 15 amino acids. From germline, CDR1 is SGHTA and CDR2 FQGNSA. V lost 5 bases, J lost 2 bases, and 14 bases lay in between. The CDR3 loop reads CASSLFEVPTDTQYF. The CDR3 DNA sequence: TGTGCCAGCAGCCTCTTTGAGGTCCCCACAGATACGCAGTATTTT.

This clone was seen more than once but under ten times. The chain combines TRBV3-1 (or the pseudogene TRBV3-2) with TRBJ1-6; TRBD1 matches 7 bases. The V gene end was trimmed by 6 bases and the J gene end by 4 bases; junction bases not matched to a gene: 3. CDR3 length: 14 residues. Germline CDR1 is LGHDT and CDR2 is YNNKEL (reference sequence). CDR3 nucleotides: TGTGCCAGCAGGGGGGACAGATATAATTCACCCCTCCACTTT. It translates to CASRGDRYNSPLHF.

This chain joins TRBV6-5 and TRBJ1-1; D ambiguous. CDR1 is MNHEY and CDR2 is SVGAGI in the germline V gene. CDR3 size: 14 residues. V was clipped by 2 bases and J by 3 bases, with 10 bases between them. CDR3 in amino acids: CASSYEGPHTEAFF. The DNA for the CDR3 is TGTGCCAGCAGTTACGAGGGCCCTCACACTGAAGCTTTCTTT.

CDR3 sequence: CASSRRTGNTIYF. The DNA for the CDR3 is TGTGCCAGCAGCCGGAGGACGGGGAACACCATATATTTT. The chain recombines TRBV7-9 with TRBJ1-3; unclear D gene. This CDR3 has 13 amino acids. The V gene lost 5 bases and the J gene lost 7 bases, with 12 bases spanning the gap. From germline, CDR1 is SEHNR and CDR2 FQNEAQ (reference sequence). Full variable domain (missing parts from reference TRBV7-9 and TRBJ1-3): DTGVSQNPRHKITKRGQNVTFRCDPISEHNRLYWYRQTLGQGPEFLTYFQNEAQLEKSRLLSDRFSAERPKGSFSTLEIQRTEQGDSAMYLCASSRRTGNTIYFGEGSWLTVV.

The rearrangement uses TRBV28 and TRBJ2-7; 9 positions match TRBD1. After removal of 3 bases from V and 8 bases from J, the junction contained 8 bases not matched to a gene. The CDR3 is 14 residues long. In germline, CDR1 is MDHEN, CDR2 SYDVKM. This CDR3 is CASSLGTGPRKQYF. The CDR3 DNA is TGTGCCAGCAGTTTGGGGACAGGGCCTCGGAAGCAGTACTTC.

This clone has just a few counts. DNA of the CDR3: TGTGCCAGCAGTTACCAGGGTTTCAGTGAGCAGTTCTTC. Translated: CASSYQGFSEQFF. The chain is built from TRBV6-5 and TRBJ2-1; a weak D match, TRBD1 (5 bases). The CDR3 length is 13 residues. Germline V gene sequence: CDR1 MNHEY, CDR2 SVGAGI. V was shortened by 2 bases and J by 9 bases, with 11 bases between the two germline ends.

V usage is TRBV28 and J usage is TRBJ1-1, with D possibly being TRBD1 (6 bases). V dropped 3 bases and J dropped 10 bases, with 12 bases sitting between them. Germline CDR1 is MDHEN and CDR2 is SYDVKM. The CDR3 loop spans 12 amino acids. CDR3 in DNA: TGTGCCAGCAGTTTCTTGGACAGAAGAGCTTTCTTT. Its protein product is CASSFLDRRAFF.